This T cell receptor beta chain was observed in a study of cytomegalovirus exposure and HLA in healthy donors. Overall study results and limits: The study reported that TCR beta sequences accurately predicted HLA-A and HLA-B alleles in most subjects. In a later analysis, V- and J-gene trimming of beta chains associated with a DCLRE1C missense variant, replicated independently.

Of note for this clone: Its antigen remains unidentified.

The CDR3 runs to 13 residues. Trimming stripped 4 bases from V and 4 bases from J, with 13 bases between. Per germline, CDR1 GTSNPN and CDR2 SVGIG (reference sequence). Primers included in the PCR were 60 Vbeta and 13 Jbeta primers. Sequencing was performed with immunoSEQ multiplex PCR; in TCRdb, only in-frame clones are kept and a portion is missing. Of around 170,000 clones in the sample, over 70% were seen once. V and J are TRBV30 and TRBJ1-1; D is ambiguous. Sequencing was performed on PBMCs. The sequence was collected from a man between 18 and 35 years old in good health and CMV-seronegative. Here the CDR3 DNA reads TGTGCCTGGACACTCGGGGAGGTCACTGAAGCTTTCTTT. This codes for CAWTLGEVTEAFF.